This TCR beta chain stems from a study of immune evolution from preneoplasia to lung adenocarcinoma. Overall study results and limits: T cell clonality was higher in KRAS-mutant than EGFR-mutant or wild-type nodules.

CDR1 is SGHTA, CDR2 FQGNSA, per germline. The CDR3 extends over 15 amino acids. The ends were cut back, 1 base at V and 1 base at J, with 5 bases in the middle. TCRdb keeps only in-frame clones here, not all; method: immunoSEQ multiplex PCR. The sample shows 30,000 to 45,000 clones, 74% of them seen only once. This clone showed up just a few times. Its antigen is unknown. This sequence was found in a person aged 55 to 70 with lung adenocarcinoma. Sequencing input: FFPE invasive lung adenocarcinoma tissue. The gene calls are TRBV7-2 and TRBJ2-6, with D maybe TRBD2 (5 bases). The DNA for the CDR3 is TGTGCCAGCAGCTTAGGAGGGTCTGGGGCCAACGTCCTGACTTTC. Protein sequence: CASSLGGSGANVLTF.